This T cell receptor beta chain was retrieved from a study of regulatory T cells in long-lasting Graves disease. From germline, CDR1 is LGHDT and CDR2 YNNKEL (reference sequence). The CDR3 covers 17 residues. V trimming: 4 bases; J trimming: 2 bases; junction bases outside the gene matches: 8. The time point denotes: newly diagnosed GD, antithyroid drugs for less than 3 months. The TCR library was made from RNA that had been extracted from PBMCs in TRIzol. To note about this clonotype: What it binds is not known. Possible read error: a much larger clone is one base away.

Study findings and constraints: Since the sample size was small, accuracy may have been reduced.

In building TCR beta libraries, iRepertoire HTBI primers were used together with Arm-PCR of CDR3 regions. TCRdb passed the multiplex PCR reads through MiXCR, listing each CDR3 protein once. The repertoire holds about 610,000 distinct CDR3 sequences, with about 16% as singletons. The same data also went into a second study, on T cells in Graves' hyperthyroidism and ophthalmopathy. This second report adds: Using the HTBI primer set, a first-round RT-PCR was run on the TCR CDR3.

This clonotype originated in a man aged 18 to 30 with Graves disease. This rearrangement joins TRBV3-1 to TRBJ2-3, with TRBD2 identical over 11 bases. Sequenced here: peripheral blood mononuclear cells (PBMCs), sampled at new diagnosis, from a patient treated with antithyroid drugs. The CDR3 DNA reads as TGTGCCAGCAGCCCCGCCGGGACTAGCGGTTCCACAGATACGCAGTATTTT. This translates into CASSPAGTSGSTDTQYF.